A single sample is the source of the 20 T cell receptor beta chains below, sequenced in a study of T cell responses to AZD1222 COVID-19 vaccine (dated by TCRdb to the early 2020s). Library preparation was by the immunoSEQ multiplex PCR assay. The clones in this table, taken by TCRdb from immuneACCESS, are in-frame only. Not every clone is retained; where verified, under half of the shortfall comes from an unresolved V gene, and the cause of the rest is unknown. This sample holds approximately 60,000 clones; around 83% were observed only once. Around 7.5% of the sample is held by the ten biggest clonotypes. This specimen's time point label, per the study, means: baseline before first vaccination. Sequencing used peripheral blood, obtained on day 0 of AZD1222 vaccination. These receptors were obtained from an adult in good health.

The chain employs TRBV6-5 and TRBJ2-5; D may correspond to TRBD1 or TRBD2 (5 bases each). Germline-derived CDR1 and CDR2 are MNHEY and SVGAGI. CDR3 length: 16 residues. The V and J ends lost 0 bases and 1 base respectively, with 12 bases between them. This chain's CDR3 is CASSYSRGRGQETQYF. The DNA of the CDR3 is TGTGCCAGCAGTTACTCGAGGGGAAGGGGCCAAGAGACCCAGTACTTC.

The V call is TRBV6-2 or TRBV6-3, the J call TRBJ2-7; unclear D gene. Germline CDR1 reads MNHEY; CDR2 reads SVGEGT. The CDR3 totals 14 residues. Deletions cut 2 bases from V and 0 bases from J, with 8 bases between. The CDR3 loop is CASSYEESSYEQYF. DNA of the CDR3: TGTGCCAGCAGTTACGAAGAAAGCTCCTACGAGCAGTACTTC.

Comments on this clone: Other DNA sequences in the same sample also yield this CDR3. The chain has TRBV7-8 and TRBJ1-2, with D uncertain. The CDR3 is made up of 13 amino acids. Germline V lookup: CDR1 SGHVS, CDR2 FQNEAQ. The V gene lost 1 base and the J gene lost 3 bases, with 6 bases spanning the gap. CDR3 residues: CASSLGPDYGYTF. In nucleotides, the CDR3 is TGTGCCAGCAGCTTAGGACCAGACTATGGCTACACCTTC.

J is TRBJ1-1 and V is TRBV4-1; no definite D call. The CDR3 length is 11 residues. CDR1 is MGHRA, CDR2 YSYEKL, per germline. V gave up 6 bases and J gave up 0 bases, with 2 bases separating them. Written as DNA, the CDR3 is TGCGCCAGCAGGTTGAACACTGAAGCTTTCTTT. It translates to CASRLNTEAFF.

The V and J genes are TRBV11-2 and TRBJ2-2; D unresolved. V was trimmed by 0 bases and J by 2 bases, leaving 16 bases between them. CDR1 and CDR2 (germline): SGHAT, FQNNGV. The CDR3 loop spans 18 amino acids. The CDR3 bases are TGTGCCAGCAGCTTAGATCCGTGGGCGCGGATAAACACCGGGGAGCTGTTTTTT. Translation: CASSLDPWARINTGELFF.

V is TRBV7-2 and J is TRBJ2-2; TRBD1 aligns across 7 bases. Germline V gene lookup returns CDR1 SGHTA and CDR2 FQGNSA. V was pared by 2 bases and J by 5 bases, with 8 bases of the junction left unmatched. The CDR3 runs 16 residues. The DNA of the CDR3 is TGTGCCAGCAGCTTATGGCAGGGGGTACGGACCGGGGAGCTGTTTTTT. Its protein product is CASSLWQGVRTGELFF.

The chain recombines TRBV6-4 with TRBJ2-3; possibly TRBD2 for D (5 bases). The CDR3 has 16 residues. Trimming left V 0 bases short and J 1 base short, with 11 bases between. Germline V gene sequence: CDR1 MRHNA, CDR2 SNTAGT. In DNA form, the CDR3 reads TGTGCCAGCAGTGACTCGGCGGGCGCGGGCACAGATACGCAGTATTTT. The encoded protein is CASSDSAGAGTDTQYF.

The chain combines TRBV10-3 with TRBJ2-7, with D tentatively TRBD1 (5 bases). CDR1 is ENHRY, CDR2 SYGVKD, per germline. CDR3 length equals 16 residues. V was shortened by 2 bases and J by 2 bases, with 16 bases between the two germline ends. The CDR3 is CAISERPDRTPYEQYF. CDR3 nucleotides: TGTGCCATCAGTGAGCGCCCTGACAGAACTCCCTACGAGCAGTACTTC.

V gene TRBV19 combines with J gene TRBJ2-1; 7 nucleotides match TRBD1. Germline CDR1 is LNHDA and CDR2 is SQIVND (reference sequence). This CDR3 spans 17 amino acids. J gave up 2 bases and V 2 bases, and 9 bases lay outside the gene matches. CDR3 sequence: CASSISLTGSPYNEQFF. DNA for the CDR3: TGTGCCAGTAGTATATCTCTGACAGGGAGTCCCTACAATGAGCAGTTCTTC.

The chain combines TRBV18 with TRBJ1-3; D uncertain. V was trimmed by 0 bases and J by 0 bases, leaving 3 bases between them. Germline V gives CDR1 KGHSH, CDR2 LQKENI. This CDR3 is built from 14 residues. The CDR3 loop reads CASSPPASGNTIYF. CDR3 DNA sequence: TGTGCCAGCTCACCACCAGCCTCTGGAAACACCATATATTTT.

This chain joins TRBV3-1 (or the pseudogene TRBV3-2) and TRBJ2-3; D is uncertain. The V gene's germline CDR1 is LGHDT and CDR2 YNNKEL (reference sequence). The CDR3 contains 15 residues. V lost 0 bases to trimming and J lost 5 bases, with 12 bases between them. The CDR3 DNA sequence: TGTGCCAGCAGCCAAGATATGTCCCGTCAAGATACGCAGTATTTT. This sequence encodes CASSQDMSRQDTQYF.

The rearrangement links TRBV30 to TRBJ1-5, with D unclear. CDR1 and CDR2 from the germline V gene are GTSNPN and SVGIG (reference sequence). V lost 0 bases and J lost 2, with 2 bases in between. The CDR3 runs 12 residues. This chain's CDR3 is CAWSVGNQPQHF. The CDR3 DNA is TGTGCCTGGAGTGTAGGCAATCAGCCCCAGCATTTT. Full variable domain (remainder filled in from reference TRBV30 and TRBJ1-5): SQTIHQWPATLVQPVGSPLSLECTVEGTSNPNLYWYRQAAGRGLQLLFYSVGIGQISSEVPQNLSASRPQDRQFILSSKKLLLSDSGFYLCAWSVGNQPQHFGDGTRLSIL.

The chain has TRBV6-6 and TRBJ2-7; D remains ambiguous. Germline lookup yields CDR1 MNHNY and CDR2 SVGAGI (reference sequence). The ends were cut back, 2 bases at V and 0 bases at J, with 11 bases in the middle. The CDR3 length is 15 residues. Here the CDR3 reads CASSYMDVSSYEQYF. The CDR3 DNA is TGTGCCAGCAGTTACATGGACGTGAGCTCCTACGAGCAGTACTTC.

The chain's CDR3 is CASGRGDTEAFF. The DNA for the CDR3 is TGCGCCAGCGGGAGGGGGGACACTGAAGCTTTCTTT. The chain carries TRBV10-1 and TRBJ1-1; D possibly corresponds to TRBD1 (6 bases). From germline, CDR1 is WNHNN and CDR2 SYGVQD (reference sequence). V lost 8 bases to trimming and J lost 3 bases, with 10 bases between them. The CDR3 is 12 residues long.

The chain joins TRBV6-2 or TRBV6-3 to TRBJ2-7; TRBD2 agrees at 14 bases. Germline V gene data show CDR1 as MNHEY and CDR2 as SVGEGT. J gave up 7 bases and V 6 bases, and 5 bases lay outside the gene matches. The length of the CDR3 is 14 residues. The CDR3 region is CASSSGLAGEEQYF. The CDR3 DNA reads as TGTGCCAGCAGCTCGGGACTAGCGGGGGAAGAGCAGTACTTC.

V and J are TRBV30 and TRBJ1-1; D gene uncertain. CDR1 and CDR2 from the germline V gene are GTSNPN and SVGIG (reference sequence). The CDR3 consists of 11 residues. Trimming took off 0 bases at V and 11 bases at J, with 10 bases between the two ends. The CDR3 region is CAWSVPLVAFF. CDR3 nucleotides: TGTGCCTGGAGTGTACCCCTAGTGGCTTTCTTT.

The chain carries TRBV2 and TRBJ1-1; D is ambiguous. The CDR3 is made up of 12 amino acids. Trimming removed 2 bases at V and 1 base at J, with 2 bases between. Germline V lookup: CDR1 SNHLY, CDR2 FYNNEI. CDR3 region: CASSEQNTEAFF. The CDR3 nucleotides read TGTGCCAGCAGTGAACAGAACACTGAAGCTTTCTTT. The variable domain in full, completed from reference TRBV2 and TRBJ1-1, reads EPEVTQTPSHQVTQMGQEVILRCVPISNHLYFYWYRQILGQKVEFLVSFYNNEISEKSEIFDDQFSVERPDGSNFTLKIRSTKLEDSAMYFCASSEQNTEAFFGQGTRLTVV.

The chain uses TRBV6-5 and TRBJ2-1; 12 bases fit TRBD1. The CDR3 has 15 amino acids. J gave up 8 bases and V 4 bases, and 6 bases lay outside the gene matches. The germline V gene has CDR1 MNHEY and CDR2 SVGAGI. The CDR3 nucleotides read TGTGCCAGCAGTTCCACCGGGACAGGGGGCTATGAGCAGTTCTTC. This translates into CASSSTGTGGYEQFF.

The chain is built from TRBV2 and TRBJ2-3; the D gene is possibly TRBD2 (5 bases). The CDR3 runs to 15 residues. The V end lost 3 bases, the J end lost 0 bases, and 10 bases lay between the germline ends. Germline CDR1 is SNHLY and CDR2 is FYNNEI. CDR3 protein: CASSDGESSTDTQYF. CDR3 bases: TGTGCCAGCAGTGACGGGGAGTCTAGCACAGATACGCAGTATTTT.

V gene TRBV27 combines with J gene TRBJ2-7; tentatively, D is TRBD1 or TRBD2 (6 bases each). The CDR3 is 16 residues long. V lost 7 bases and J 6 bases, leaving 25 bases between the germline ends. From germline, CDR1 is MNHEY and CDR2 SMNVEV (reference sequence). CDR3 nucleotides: TGTGCCAGCAAGGGGGGTGGCGGACCTAGGCATGGCGAGCAGTACTTC. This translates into CASKGGGGPRHGEQYF.